The T cell receptor (beta chain) described here comes from a study of relationships among human T cell subsets. General observations from the study: A CD4+CD8+ double-positive population could not be excluded by bead sorting. Substantial CDR3 sharing among Th1, Th2 and regulatory cells suggested stochastic fate choice.

Germline lookup yields CDR1 SGHDN and CDR2 FVKESK. Trimming stripped 1 base from V and 4 bases from J, with 12 bases between. The CDR3 has 15 amino acids. From mRNA, alpha and beta CDR3 regions were amplified using semiquantitative ARM-PCR. ARM-PCR used tagged nested gene-specific primers, then communal superprimers for exponential amplification. TCRdb passed the multiplex PCR reads through MiXCR, listing each CDR3 protein once. This table has 7,000 to 9,500 distinct CDR3 sequences, approximately 70% appearing once. Naive plus transitional T cells were isolated with anti-CD45RA microbeads from pooled CD4+ and CD8+ T cells. Notes on this clonotype: No antigen is known for it.

The clonotype was recovered from a man aged 40-49 years in good health. The sequenced sample was naive and transitional (CD45RA+) T cells sorted from blood. This rearrangement joins TRBV14 to TRBJ2-3; D remains unclear. CDR3: CASSQGPRKPDTQYF. CDR3 coding DNA: TGTGCCAGCAGCCAAGGGCCGCGCAAGCCAGATACGCAGTATTTT.